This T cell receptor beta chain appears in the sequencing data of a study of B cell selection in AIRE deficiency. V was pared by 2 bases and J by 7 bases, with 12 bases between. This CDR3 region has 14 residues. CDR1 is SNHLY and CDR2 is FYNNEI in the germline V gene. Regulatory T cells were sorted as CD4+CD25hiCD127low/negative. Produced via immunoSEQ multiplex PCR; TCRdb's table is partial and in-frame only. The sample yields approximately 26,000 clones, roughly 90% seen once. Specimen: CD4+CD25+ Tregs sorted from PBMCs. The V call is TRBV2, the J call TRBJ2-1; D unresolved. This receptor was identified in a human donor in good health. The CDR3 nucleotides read TGTGCCAGCAGTGAACTGATGGGTATGAATGAGCAGTTCTTC. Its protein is CASSELMGMNEQFF.